This TCR beta chain was identified in a study of T cells in Graves' hyperthyroidism and ophthalmopathy. Study observations and caveats: Ophthalmopathy was identified by the model a median about seven months ahead of onset.

There are many counts of this clonotype. The antigen remains unidentified. Amplification of TCR beta CDR3 regions was performed using RNA transcripts as template. An initial round of RT-PCR targeting the TCR CDR3 relied on the HTBI primer set. TCRdb used MiXCR to reprocess the multiplex PCR reads, holding one entry per CDR3 protein. The table has some 270,000 distinct CDR3 sequences, more than 10% seen once; the top ten hold roughly 7.5%. The receptor's source is a woman aged 25 to 39 with Graves' hyperthyroidism that later progressed to Graves' ophthalmopathy. The material sequenced was blood.

The chain's CDR3 is CSAHSTLVGVNEQFF. In DNA, the CDR3 is TGCAGTGCTCACTCTACCCTAGTCGGCGTCAATGAGCAGTTCTTC. The V call is TRBV20-1, the J call TRBJ2-1; D gene ambiguous. Germline V gene lookup returns CDR1 DFQATT and CDR2 SNEGSKA (reference sequence). The V end was cut by 5 bases, the J end by 6 bases, with 20 bases between. This CDR3 has 15 amino acids.